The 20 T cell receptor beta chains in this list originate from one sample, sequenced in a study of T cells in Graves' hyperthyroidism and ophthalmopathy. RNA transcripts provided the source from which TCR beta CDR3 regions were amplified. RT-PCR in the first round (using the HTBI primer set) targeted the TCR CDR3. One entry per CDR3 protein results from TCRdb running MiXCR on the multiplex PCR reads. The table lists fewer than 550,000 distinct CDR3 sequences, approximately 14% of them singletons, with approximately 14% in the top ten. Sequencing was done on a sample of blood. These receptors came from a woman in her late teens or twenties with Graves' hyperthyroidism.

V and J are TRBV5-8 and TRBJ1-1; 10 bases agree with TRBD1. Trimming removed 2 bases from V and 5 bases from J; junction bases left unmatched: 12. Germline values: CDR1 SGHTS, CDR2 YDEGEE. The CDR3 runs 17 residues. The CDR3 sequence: CASSFENPGQGRTEAFF. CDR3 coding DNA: TGTGCCAGCAGCTTTGAAAACCCGGGACAGGGGAGGACTGAAGCTTTCTTT.

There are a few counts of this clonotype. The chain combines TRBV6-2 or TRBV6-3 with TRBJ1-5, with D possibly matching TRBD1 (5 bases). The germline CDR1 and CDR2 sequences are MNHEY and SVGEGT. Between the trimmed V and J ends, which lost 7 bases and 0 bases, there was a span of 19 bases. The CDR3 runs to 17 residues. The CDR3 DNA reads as TGTGCCAGCACCTCAACTCAGGGTCCCTATAGCAATCAGCCCCAGCATTTT. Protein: CASTSTQGPYSNQPQHF.

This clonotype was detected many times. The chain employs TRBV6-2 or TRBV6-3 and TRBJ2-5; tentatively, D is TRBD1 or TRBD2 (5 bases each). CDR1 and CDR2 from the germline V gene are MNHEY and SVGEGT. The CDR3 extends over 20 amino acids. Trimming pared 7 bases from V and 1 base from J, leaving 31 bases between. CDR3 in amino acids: CASNTPLTPGRKSSQETQYF. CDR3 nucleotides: TGTGCCAGCAATACCCCCTTGACACCGGGACGCAAGTCATCCCAAGAGACCCAGTACTTC.

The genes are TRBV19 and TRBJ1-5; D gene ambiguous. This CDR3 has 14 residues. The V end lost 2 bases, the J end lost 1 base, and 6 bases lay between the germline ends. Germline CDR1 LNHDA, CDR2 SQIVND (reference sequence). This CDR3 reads CASSISFSNQPQHF. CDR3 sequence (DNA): TGTGCCAGTAGTATATCCTTCAGCAATCAGCCCCAGCATTTT.

This CDR3 is CASSPRDRGHISYNSPLHF. CDR3 DNA: TGTGCCAGCAGTCCCCGGGACAGGGGACACATCTCCTATAATTCACCCCTCCACTTT. The chain recombines TRBV2 with TRBJ1-6; the match to TRBD1 covers 10 bases. This CDR3 has 19 amino acids. Germline CDR1 SNHLY, CDR2 FYNNEI. With 5 bases clipped from V and 0 bases from J, the junction kept 10 bases outside the gene matches.

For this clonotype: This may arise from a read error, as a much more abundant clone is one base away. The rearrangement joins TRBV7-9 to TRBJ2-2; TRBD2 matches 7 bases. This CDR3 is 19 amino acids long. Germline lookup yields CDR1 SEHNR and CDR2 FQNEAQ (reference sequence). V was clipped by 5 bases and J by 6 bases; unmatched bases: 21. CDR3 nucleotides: TGTGCCAGCAGCCGCAAGGATAGACCAGCGGGAAATAATGCCGGGGAGCTGTTTTTT. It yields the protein CASSRKDRPAGNNAGELFF.

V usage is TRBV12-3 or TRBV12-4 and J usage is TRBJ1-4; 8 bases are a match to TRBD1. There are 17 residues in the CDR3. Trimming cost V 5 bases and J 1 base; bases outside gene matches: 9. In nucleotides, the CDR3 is TGTGCCAGCAGTCTCTGGGGCAGGGGGCTAACTAATGAAAAACTGTTTTTT. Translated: CASSLWGRGLTNEKLFF.

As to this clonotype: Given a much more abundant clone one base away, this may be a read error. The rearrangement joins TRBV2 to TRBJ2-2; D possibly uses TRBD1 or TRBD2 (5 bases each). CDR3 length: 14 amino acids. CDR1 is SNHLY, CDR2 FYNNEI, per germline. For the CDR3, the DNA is TGTGCCAGCAGTGATACCGCGAACACCGGGGACCTGTTTTTT. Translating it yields CASSDTANTGDLFF.

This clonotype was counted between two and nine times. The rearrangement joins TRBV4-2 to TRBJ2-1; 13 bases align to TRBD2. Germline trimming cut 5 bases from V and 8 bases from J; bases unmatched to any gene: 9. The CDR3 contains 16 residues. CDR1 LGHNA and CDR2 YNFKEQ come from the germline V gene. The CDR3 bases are TGTGCCAGCAGCAAACTAGCGGGGGGGCCGGAGGATGAGCAGTTCTTC. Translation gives CASSKLAGGPEDEQFF.

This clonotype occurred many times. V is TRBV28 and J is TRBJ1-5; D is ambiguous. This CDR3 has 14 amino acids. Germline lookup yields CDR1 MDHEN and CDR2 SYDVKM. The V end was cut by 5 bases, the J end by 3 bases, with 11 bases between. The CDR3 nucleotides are TGTGCCAGCAGTGCCTGGGGTATCAATCAGCCCCAGCATTTT. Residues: CASSAWGINQPQHF.

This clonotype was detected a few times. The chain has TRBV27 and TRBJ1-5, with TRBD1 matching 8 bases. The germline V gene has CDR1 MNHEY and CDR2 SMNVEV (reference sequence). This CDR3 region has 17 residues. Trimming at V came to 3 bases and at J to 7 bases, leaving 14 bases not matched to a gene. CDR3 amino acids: CASSLRFGGQGRQPQHF. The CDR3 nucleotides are TGTGCCAGCAGTTTGCGGTTCGGTGGACAGGGACGGCAGCCCCAGCATTTT.

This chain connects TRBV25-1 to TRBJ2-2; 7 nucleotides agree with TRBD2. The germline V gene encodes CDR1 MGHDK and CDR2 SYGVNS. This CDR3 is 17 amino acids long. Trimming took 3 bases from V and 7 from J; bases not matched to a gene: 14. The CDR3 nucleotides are TGTGCCAGCAGTGAGCTCCGAGGACTAGGGAGAGACGGGGAGCTGTTTTTT. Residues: CASSELRGLGRDGELFF.

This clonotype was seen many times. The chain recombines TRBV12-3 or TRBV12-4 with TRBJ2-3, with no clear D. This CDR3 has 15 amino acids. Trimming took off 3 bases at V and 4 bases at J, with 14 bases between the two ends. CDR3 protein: CASSLASGIADTQYF. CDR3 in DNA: TGTGCCAGCAGTTTGGCTAGTGGGATTGCAGATACGCAGTATTTT.

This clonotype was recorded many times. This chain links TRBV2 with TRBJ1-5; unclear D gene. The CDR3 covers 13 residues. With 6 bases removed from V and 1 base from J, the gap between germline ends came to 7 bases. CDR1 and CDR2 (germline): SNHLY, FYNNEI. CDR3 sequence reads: CASRAESNQPQHF. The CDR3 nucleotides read TGTGCCAGCAGGGCAGAGAGCAATCAGCCCCAGCATTTT. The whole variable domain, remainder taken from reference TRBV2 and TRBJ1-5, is EPEVTQTPSHQVTQMGQEVILRCVPISNHLYFYWYRQILGQKVEFLVSFYNNEISEKSEIFDDQFSVERPDGSNFTLKIRSTKLEDSAMYFCASRAESNQPQHFGDGTRLSIL.

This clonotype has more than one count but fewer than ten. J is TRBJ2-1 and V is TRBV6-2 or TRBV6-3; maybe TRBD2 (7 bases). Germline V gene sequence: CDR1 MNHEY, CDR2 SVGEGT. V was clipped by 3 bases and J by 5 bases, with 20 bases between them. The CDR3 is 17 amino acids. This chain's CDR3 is CASSYRGRGGHHNEQFF. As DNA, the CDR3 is TGTGCCAGCAGTTATCGGGGTCGCGGGGGACACCACAATGAGCAGTTCTTC.

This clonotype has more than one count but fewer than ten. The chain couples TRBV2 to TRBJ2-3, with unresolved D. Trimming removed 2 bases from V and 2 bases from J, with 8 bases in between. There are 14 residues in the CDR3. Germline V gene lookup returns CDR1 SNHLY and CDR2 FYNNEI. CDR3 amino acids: CASSERSDTDTQYF. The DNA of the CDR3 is TGTGCCAGCAGTGAACGGTCGGACACAGATACGCAGTATTTT.

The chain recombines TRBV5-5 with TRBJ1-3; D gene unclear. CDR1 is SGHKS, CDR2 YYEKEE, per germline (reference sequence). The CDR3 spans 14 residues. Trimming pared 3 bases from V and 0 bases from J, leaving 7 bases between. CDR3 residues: CASSWETSGNTIYF. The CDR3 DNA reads TGTGCCAGCAGCTGGGAGACCTCTGGAAACACCATATATTTT. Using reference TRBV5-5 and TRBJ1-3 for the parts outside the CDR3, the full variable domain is DAGVTQSPTHLIKTRGQQVTLRCSPISGHKSVSWYQQVLGQGPQFIFQYYEKEERGRGNFPDRFSARQFPNYSSELNVNALLLGDSALYLCASSWETSGNTIYFGEGSWLTVV.

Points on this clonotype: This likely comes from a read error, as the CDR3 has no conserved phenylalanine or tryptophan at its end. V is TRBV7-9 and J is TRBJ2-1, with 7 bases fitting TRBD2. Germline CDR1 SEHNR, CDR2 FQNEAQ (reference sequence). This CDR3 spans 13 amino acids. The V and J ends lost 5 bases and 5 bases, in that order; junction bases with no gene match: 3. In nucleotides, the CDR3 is TGTGCCAGCAGCCCGAGCGGGAACAATGAGCAGTTCTGC. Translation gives CASSPSGNNEQFC.

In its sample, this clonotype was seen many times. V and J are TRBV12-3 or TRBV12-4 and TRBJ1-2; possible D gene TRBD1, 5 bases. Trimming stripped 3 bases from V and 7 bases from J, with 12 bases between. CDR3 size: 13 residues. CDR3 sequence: CASSFGGGAGYTF. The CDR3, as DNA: TGTGCCAGCAGTTTCGGTGGGGGAGCTGGCTACACCTTC.

CDR3 nucleotides: TGTGCCAGTAGCGCATATCAAGAGACCCAGTACTTC. Amino acids: CASSAYQETQYF. The chain joins TRBV19 to TRBJ2-5, with no clear D. The CDR3 is 12 residues long. Trimming removed 6 bases from V and 2 bases from J, with 7 bases in between. Germline V gene sequence: CDR1 LNHDA, CDR2 SQIVND (reference sequence).